The following is a T cell receptor beta chain sequence with its context. Its antigen remains unknown. The data originate from a study of T-cell reconstitution after alpha-beta-depleted transplantation in children. Study-wide points: Alpha-beta T cells present about two months after transplant were reported to originate from several hundred expanded graft clones. Newly made T cells mostly supplied T-cell counts and diversity one year after transplant.

Unique molecular identifiers were used to barcode this TCRbeta library. TCRdb analysed the PCR reads with MiXCR anew, one entry per CDR3 protein. This table has 350,000 to 500,000 distinct CDR3 sequences, approximately 42% appearing once. Germline values: CDR1 SGHTA, CDR2 FQGNSA. The CDR3 has 14 amino acids. Trimming took 1 base from V and 5 from J, leaving 9 bases between them. The source material was PBMCs, sampled before TCRalphabeta/CD19-depleted stem cell transplant. The chain recombines TRBV7-2 with TRBJ2-1; D possibly corresponds to TRBD1 (5 bases). This clonotype originated in a girl aged 2-15 years with aplastic anemia, due to receive a stem cell transplant. The CDR3 region is CASSLDAGNNEQFF. The CDR3 nucleotides are TGTGCCAGCAGCTTAGATGCAGGGAACAATGAGCAGTTCTTC. Using reference TRBV7-2 and TRBJ2-1 for the parts outside the CDR3, the full variable domain is GAGVSQSPSNKVTEKGKDVELRCDPISGHTALYWYRQSLGQGLEFLIYFQGNSAPDKSGLPSDRFSAERTGGSVSTLTIQRTQQEDSAVYLCASSLDAGNNEQFFGPGTRLTVL.